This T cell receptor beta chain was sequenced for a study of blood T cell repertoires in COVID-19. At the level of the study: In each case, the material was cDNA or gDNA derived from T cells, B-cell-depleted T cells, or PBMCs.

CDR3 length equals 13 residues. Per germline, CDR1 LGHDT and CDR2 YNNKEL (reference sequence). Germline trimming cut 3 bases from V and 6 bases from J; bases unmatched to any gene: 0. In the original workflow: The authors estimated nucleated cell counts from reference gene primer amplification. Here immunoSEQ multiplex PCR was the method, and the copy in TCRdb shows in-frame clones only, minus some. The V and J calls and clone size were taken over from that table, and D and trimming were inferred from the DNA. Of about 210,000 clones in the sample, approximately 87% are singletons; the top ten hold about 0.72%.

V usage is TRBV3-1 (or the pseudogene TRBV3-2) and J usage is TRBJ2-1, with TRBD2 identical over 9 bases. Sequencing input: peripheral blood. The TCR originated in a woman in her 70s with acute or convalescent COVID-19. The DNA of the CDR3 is TGTGCCAGCAGCCAGCGGGGGGGCAATGAGCAGTTCTTC. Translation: CASSQRGGNEQFF.